This T cell receptor (beta chain) stems from a study of cytomegalovirus exposure and HLA in healthy donors. About the research overall: The study placed around 85% of its roughly 400 genotyped donors in the Caucasian-associated ancestry cluster.

This cohort consisted of healthy bone marrow donors. Study outcomes and limitations: Reportedly, HLA-A and HLA-B alleles of most subjects were accurately predicted from TCR beta. Sequencing had likely introduced a cluster of highly shared sequence variants as an artifact.

Amplification used 60 Vbeta primers and 13 Jbeta primers. The table came from immunoSEQ multiplex PCR; TCRdb's copy has only in-frame clones and leaves some out. The sample records about 110,000 clones, about three quarters being singletons. Trimming cost V 2 bases and J 2 bases, with 13 bases left between them. The length of the CDR3 is 15 residues. The germline V gene has CDR1 MGHDK and CDR2 SYGVNS. As concerns this clone: What it binds is not known.

The TCR was taken from a woman under 40 in good health and CMV-seronegative. J is TRBJ2-7 and V is TRBV25-1; D perhaps matches TRBD1 (5 bases). The sequenced sample consisted of PBMCs. CDR3 coding DNA: TGTGCCAGCAGTGAACTGGGTAGCAGGGCCTACGAGCAGTACTTC. Translation gives CASSELGSRAYEQYF.